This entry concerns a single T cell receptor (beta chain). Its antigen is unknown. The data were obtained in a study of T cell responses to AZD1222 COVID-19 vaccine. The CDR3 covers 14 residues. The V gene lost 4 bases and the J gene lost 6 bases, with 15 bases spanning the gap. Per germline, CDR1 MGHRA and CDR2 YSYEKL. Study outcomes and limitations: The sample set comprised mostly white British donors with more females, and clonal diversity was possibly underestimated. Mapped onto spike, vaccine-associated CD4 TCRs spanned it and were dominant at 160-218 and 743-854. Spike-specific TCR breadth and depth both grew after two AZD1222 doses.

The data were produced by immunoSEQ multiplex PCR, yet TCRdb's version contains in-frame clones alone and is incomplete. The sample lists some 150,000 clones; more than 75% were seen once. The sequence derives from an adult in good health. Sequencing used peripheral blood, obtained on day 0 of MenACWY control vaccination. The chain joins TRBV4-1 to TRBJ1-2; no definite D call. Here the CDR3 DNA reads TGCGCCAGCAGCCCCGACCTCCCAGGCGATGGCTACACCTTC. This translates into CASSPDLPGDGYTF.